Listed below are T cell receptor beta chains from one sample, sequenced in a study of STAT3 mutations in large granular lymphocyte leukemia. Only in-frame clones appear in the TCRdb table, and some are missing; sequencing was by immunoSEQ multiplex PCR. This repertoire shows under 5,000 clones, roughly 85% found once; its top ten account for over 70%. Sequenced sample: peripheral blood mononuclear cells. These receptors were taken from a middle-aged man with T-cell large granular lymphocyte leukemia. Some clones in this sample may be carry-over from other donors' samples. Each CDR3 is given with its conserved first and last residue. The D gene is left open where the match is weak. Not every row has a clone size; where given, it reads once, few, many or a size class.

CDR3 length | D gene | J gene | clone size | V gene | CDR3 DNA | CDR3 protein
15 | TRBD1 | TRBJ2-7 | . | TRBV7-2 | TGTGCCAGCAGCACCACGGGACAGGGACAAAAAGAGCAGTACTTC | CASSTTGQGQKEQYF
14 | . | TRBJ1-2 | . | TRBV14 | TGTGCCAGCAGCCTAAGCGGGCAGGGAACCGGCTACACCTTC | CASSLSGQGTGYTF
16 | TRBD2 | TRBJ2-3 | . | TRBV27 | TGTGCCAGCAGTTGGGGACTAGCGGGGAGCGCAGATACGCAGTATTTT | CASSWGLAGSADTQYF
14 | TRBD1 | TRBJ2-7 | . | TRBV6-1 | TGTGCCAGCAGCCGGACAGGGCCCTACTACGAGCAGTACTTC | CASSRTGPYYEQYF
14 | . | TRBJ1-4 | . | TRBV4-1 | TGCGCCAGCAGCCAAGAAGATGCAGGGAGAAAACTGTTTTTT | CASSQEDAGRKLFF
17 | . | TRBJ1-6 | . | TRBV27 | TGTGCCAGCAGTTTAGGGGGGACGGCCGCCTATAATTCACCCCTCCACTTT | CASSLGGTAAYNSPLHF
11 | . | TRBJ2-7 | . | TRBV18 | TGTGCCAGCTCACCCGACTACGAGCAGTACTTC | CASSPDYEQYF
15 | . | TRBJ1-6 | . | TRBV5-4 | TGTGCCAGCAGCATAACCGGCGTAGGGGATTCACCCCTCCACTTT | CASSITGVGDSPLHF
14 | . | TRBJ2-1 | . | TRBV9 | TGTGCCAGCAGCGTAGGGACAGTCCCCAATGAGCAGTTCTTC | CASSVGTVPNEQFF
15 | TRBD1 | TRBJ2-5 | . | TRBV5-4 | TGTGCCAGCAGCTACAAACAGGGGGCCGGGCAGACCCAGTACTTC | CASSYKQGAGQTQYF
15 | . | TRBJ2-7 | . | TRBV5-1 | TGCGCCAGCAGCTTGGGCCTAGGGAACTCCTACGAGCAGTACTTC | CASSLGLGNSYEQYF
15 | . | TRBJ1-1 | . | TRBV7-9 | TGTGCCAGCAGCTTAAGTCTGACACCTGGTCGAGGAGCTTTCTTT | CASSLSLTPGRGAFF
15 | . | TRBJ2-1 | . | TRBV13 | TGTGCCAGCAGCACGCAGGGGTGGGGGTACAATGAGCAGTTCTTC | CASSTQGWGYNEQFF
16 | . | TRBJ1-6 | . | TRBV28 | TGTGCCAGCAGTTTTGGACATCGACCTTATAATTCACCCCTCCACTTT | CASSFGHRPYNSPLHF
13 | . | TRBJ2-5 | . | TRBV4-3 | TGCGCCAGCAGCCAAGATGTCACGGCCCCCCAGTACTTC | CASSQDVTAPQYF
14 | . | TRBJ1-1 | . | TRBV5-4 | TGTGCCAGCAGCTTTCAGGGAGGTGCCACTGAAGCTTTCTTT | CASSFQGGATEAFF
13 | . | TRBJ2-7 | few | TRBV27 | TGTGCCAGCAGTCCCACCTCAGGGGGGGAGCAGTACTTC | CASSPTSGGEQYF
18 | TRBD1 | TRBJ2-7 | . | TRBV18 | TGTGCCAGCTCACCACCGCTAGAACACAGGGGCGCGTACTACGAGCAGTACTTC | CASSPPLEHRGAYYEQYF
12 | . | TRBJ2-7 | . | TRBV12-5 | TGTGCTAGTGGCCGAGACATGTACGAGCAGTACTTC | CASGRDMYEQYF
16 | TRBD1 | TRBJ1-1 | . | TRBV18 | TGTGCCAGCTCACCACCGGGGACAGGGCTTAACACTGAAGCTTTCTTT | CASSPPGTGLNTEAFF
12 | . | TRBJ2-7 | . | TRBV11-2 | TGTGCCAGCAGCATGGCGGTGGGCGAGCAGTACTTC | CASSMAVGEQYF
13 | . | TRBJ1-5 | . | TRBV4-2 | TGTGCCAGCAGCCAAGACAGTAATCAGCCCCAGCATTTT | CASSQDSNQPQHF
14 | TRBD1 | TRBJ2-7 | . | TRBV7-6 | TGTGCCAGCAGCTTAGAAACAGGGGACCACGAGCAGTACTTC | CASSLETGDHEQYF
15 | . | TRBJ1-2 | . | TRBV4-1 | TGCGCCAGCAGCCAATCTGACCGGGCTGGAGATGGCTACACCTTC | CASSQSDRAGDGYTF
15 | . | TRBJ2-1 | . | TRBV18 | TGTGCCAGCTCACCGCCCAGGGGCCCCTACAATGAGCAGTTCTTC | CASSPPRGPYNEQFF
14 | . | TRBJ2-7 | . | TRBV5-1 | TGCGCCAGCAGCTTTGGACCCCCGGGTGGCGAGCAGTACTTC | CASSFGPPGGEQYF
12 | . | TRBJ1-2 | . | TRBV18 | TGTGCCAGCTCACCGCAGGAATTTGGCTACACCTTC | CASSPQEFGYTF
13 | TRBD1 | TRBJ2-5 | . | TRBV19 | TGTGCCAGTAGTGGGACAGCAGGAGAGACCCAGTACTTC | CASSGTAGETQYF